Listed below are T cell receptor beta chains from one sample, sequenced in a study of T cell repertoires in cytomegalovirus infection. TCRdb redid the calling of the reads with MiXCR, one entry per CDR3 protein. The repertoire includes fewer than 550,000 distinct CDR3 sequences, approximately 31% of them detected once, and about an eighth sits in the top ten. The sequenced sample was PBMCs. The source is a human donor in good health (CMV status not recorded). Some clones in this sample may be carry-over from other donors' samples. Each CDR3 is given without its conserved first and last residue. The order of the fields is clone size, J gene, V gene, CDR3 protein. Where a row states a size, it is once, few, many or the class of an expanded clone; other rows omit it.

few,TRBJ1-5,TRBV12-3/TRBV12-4,ASSPGPNSNQPQH
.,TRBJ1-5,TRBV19,ASSISGTVNQPQH
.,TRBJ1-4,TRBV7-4,ASSGRGKRNEKLF
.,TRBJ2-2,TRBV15,ATSRPGLRMGTGELF
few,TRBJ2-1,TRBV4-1,ASSHLAGGLMGEQF
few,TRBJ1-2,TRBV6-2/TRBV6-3,ASSYTYRGGDGYT
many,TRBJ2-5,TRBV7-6,ASSLPVWDTQETQY
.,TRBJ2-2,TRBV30,AWSVIWRGGAGELF
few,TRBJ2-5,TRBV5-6,ASSSTLGTQY
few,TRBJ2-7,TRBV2,ASSQSAQGTTYEQY
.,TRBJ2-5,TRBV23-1,ASSQSTGSEETQY
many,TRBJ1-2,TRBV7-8,ASSLPNTQELNGYT
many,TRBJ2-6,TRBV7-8,ASSLVRAGANVLT
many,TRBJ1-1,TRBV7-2,ASSFTIQGEAF
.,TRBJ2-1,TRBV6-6,ASSTSGVTYNEQF
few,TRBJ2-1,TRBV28,ASSLWAGGPSYNEQF
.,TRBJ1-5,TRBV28,ASSFFRGEGQPQH
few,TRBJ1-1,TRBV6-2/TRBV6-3,ASRHRWDLNAEAF
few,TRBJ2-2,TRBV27,ASSLWTSGGLTGELF
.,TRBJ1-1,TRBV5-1,ASSLQSRVGNTEAF
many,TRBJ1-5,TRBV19,ASSLRQGSNQPQH
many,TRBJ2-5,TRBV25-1,ASSEDEKEETQY